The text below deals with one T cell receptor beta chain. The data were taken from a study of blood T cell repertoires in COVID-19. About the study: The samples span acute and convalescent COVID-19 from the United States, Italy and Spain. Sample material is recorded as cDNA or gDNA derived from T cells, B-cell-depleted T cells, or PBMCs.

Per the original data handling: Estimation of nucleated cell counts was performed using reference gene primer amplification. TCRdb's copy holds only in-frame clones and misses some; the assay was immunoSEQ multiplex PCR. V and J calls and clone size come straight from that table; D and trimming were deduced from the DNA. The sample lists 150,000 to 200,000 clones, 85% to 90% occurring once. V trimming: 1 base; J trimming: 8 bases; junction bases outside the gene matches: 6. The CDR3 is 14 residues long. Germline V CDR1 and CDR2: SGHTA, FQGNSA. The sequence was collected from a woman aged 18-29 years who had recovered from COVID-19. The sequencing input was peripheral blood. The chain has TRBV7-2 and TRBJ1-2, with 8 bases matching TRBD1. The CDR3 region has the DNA TGTGCCAGCAGCTTAGAAGGCAGGGGGCGAGGCTACACCTTC. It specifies CASSLEGRGRGYTF. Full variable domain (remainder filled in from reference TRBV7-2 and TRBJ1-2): GAGVSQSPSNKVTEKGKDVELRCDPISGHTALYWYRQSLGQGLEFLIYFQGNSAPDKSGLPSDRFSAERTGGSVSTLTIQRTQQEDSAVYLCASSLEGRGRGYTFGSGTRLTVV.